This record looks at one T cell receptor beta chain sequence and its context. These data originate in a study of blood T cell repertoires in COVID-19. Turning to the study itself: COVID-19 samples collected from the United States, Italy and Spain covered acute and convalescent phases. Nucleic acid was either cDNA or gDNA, and it came from T cells, B-cell-depleted T cells, or PBMCs.

Authors' analysis steps: The authors estimated nucleated cell counts from reference gene primer amplification. Assay: immunoSEQ multiplex PCR; the TCRdb copy retains only in-frame clones and omits some. V and J calls and clone size are those listed in that table; D and trimming were worked out from the DNA. This table has about 160,000 clones, 80% to 90% appearing once. The CDR3 covers 13 residues. Per the germline V gene, CDR1 is MDHEN and CDR2 is SYDVKM. V was clipped by 4 bases and J by 7 bases, with 13 bases between them. V and J are TRBV28 and TRBJ1-2; no clear D. This TCR came from a middle-aged man with acute or convalescent COVID-19. Material: peripheral blood. CDR3 in amino acids: CASSSRDTSGYTF. The CDR3 bases are TGTGCCAGCAGTTCAAGAGATACGAGTGGCTACACCTTC.